Listed below are T cell receptor beta chains from one sample, sequenced in a study of cytomegalovirus exposure and HLA in healthy donors. Produced via immunoSEQ multiplex PCR; TCRdb's table is partial and in-frame only. Among roughly 150,000 clones listed, roughly 85% were seen once. Sequenced sample: PBMCs. The receptors come from a man aged 35-49 years in good health and CMV-seropositive. The CDR3 runs from the conserved cysteine through the conserved F or W. The D gene is left open where the match is weak. Size tells how often a clone was seen (once, few, many) or the class of an expanded clone, and some rows leave it out.

D: TRBD1
size: few
V: TRBV14
J: TRBJ1-1
DNA: TGTGCCAGCAGCCAATTTTCAGGGGGCACTGAAGCTTTCTTT
CDR3: CASSQFSGGTEAFF

D: .
size: medium-sized
V: TRBV10-3
J: TRBJ2-1
DNA: TGTGCCATCAGTGAGCAACAGATATACTACAATGAGCAGTTCTTC
CDR3: CAISEQQIYYNEQFF

D: .
size: once
V: TRBV6-1
J: TRBJ2-7
DNA: TGTGCCAGCAGTGAGGCGGGCTGGTACGAGCAGTACTTC
CDR3: CASSEAGWYEQYF

D: TRBD2
size: .
V: TRBV4-2
J: TRBJ2-6
DNA: TGTGCCAGCAGCCCCCTAGCGGGAGGCGGTGGGGCCAACGTCCTGACTTTC
CDR3: CASSPLAGGGGANVLTF

D: TRBD2
size: .
V: TRBV6-4
J: TRBJ2-2
DNA: TGTGCCAGCAGAGTTGGGACTAGCGGGAACCCCGGGGAGCTGTTTTTT
CDR3: CASRVGTSGNPGELFF

D: .
size: .
V: TRBV5-4
J: TRBJ2-2
DNA: TGTGCCAGCAGCAAGGGACTTGTATCGACCGGGGAGCTGTTTTTT
CDR3: CASSKGLVSTGELFF

D: TRBD1
size: .
V: TRBV7-6
J: TRBJ1-2
DNA: TGTGCCAGCAGCCCGGAGGGACAGCTCCGGGCCTATGGCTACACCTTC
CDR3: CASSPEGQLRAYGYTF

D: TRBD1
size: .
V: TRBV5-8
J: TRBJ2-2
DNA: TGTGCCAGCAGCATTACAGGGGGCGCCGGCGGGGAGCTGTTTTTT
CDR3: CASSITGGAGGELFF

D: TRBD2
size: .
V: TRBV6-1
J: TRBJ2-1
DNA: TGTGCCAGCAGTGAAGCGCTAGCGGGTTGGAATGAGCAGTTCTTC
CDR3: CASSEALAGWNEQFF

D: TRBD1
size: .
V: TRBV27
J: TRBJ1-5
DNA: TGTGCCAGCAGGTCGACAGGGTGGGATCAGCCCCAGCATTTT
CDR3: CASRSTGWDQPQHF

D: TRBD1
size: .
V: TRBV30
J: TRBJ1-1
DNA: TGTGCCTGGAGTGTAGTAACAGGGGGGACTGAAGCTTTCTTT
CDR3: CAWSVVTGGTEAFF

D: .
size: .
V: TRBV29-1
J: TRBJ2-7
DNA: TGCAGCGTTGTGGTTCAGGGGAGCGCCTACGAGCAGTACTTC
CDR3: CSVVVQGSAYEQYF

D: TRBD2
size: .
V: TRBV6-5
J: TRBJ2-7
DNA: TGTGCCAGCAGTTATTCGCGGGGGGTAGGCGAGCAGTACTTC
CDR3: CASSYSRGVGEQYF

D: TRBD1
size: .
V: TRBV5-4
J: TRBJ2-7
DNA: TGTGCCAGCAGCATCTCACAGGGGACCGAGCAGTACTTC
CDR3: CASSISQGTEQYF

D: .
size: few
V: TRBV27
J: TRBJ1-1
DNA: TGTGCCAGCAGTTCCCCGAGGAGCACTGAAGCTTTCTTT
CDR3: CASSSPRSTEAFF

D: .
size: .
V: TRBV27
J: TRBJ2-3
DNA: TGTGCCAGCAGCCCACTGGGCACAGATACGCAGTATTTT
CDR3: CASSPLGTDTQYF

D: .
size: .
V: TRBV19
J: TRBJ2-1
DNA: TGTGCCAGTAGTAAGTGGGAGGGGGCCTACAATGAGCAGTTCTTC
CDR3: CASSKWEGAYNEQFF

D: .
size: .
V: TRBV7-6
J: TRBJ2-3
DNA: TGTGCCAGCAGCTCGACCGCGGACTATCTAGGTGATACGCAGTATTTT
CDR3: CASSSTADYLGDTQYF

D: TRBD2
size: .
V: TRBV4-1
J: TRBJ2-2
DNA: TGCGCCAGCAGCCGAGAAGCGGGAGAAGTCACCGGGGAGCTGTTTTTT
CDR3: CASSREAGEVTGELFF

D: TRBD2
size: .
V: TRBV9
J: TRBJ2-1
DNA: TGTGCCAGCAGCGCCCGTGAGAGCGGGGCCTACAATGAGCAGTTCTTC
CDR3: CASSARESGAYNEQFF

D: .
size: .
V: TRBV11-2
J: TRBJ1-1
DNA: TGTGCCAGCAGCTTAAGTTGGACAAGGGGGACTGAAGCTTTCTTT
CDR3: CASSLSWTRGTEAFF

D: TRBD2
size: .
V: TRBV28
J: TRBJ2-5
DNA: TGTGCCAGCAGCTTCGGACTAGCGGGTCCCGAGACCCAGTACTTC
CDR3: CASSFGLAGPETQYF

D: .
size: .
V: TRBV7-9
J: TRBJ1-4
DNA: TGTGCCAGCAGCTTAGTTTCGACTAATGAAAAACTGTTTTTT
CDR3: CASSLVSTNEKLFF

D: TRBD1
size: few
V: TRBV6-1
J: TRBJ1-2
DNA: TGTGCCAGCAGCCCTTTAGGACAGGGGGAGGGCTACACCTTC
CDR3: CASSPLGQGEGYTF

D: TRBD2
size: .
V: TRBV19
J: TRBJ2-3
DNA: TGTGCCAGTAGTATAGGCCCCGGACTAGCGGAAAGTAGCACAGATACGCAGTATTTT
CDR3: CASSIGPGLAESSTDTQYF

D: .
size: .
V: TRBV10-2
J: TRBJ1-5
DNA: TGCGCCAGCATGGAGAATTTTAGCAATCAGCCCCAGCATTTT
CDR3: CASMENFSNQPQHF

D: TRBD2
size: .
V: TRBV6-1
J: TRBJ2-3
DNA: TGTGCCAGCAGTGAAGTCACTAGCGGGAATCCAGATACGCAGTATTTT
CDR3: CASSEVTSGNPDTQYF

D: TRBD1
size: .
V: TRBV18
J: TRBJ1-1
DNA: TGTGCCAGCTCTCGCCAGGGGGGAGCCGAGACTGAAGCTTTCTTT
CDR3: CASSRQGGAETEAFF

D: .
size: .
V: TRBV27
J: TRBJ2-7
DNA: TGTGCCAGCAGTTTTTCTCAGGGTTACGAGCAGTACTTC
CDR3: CASSFSQGYEQYF

D: .
size: .
V: TRBV7-9
J: TRBJ1-3
DNA: TGTGCCAGCAGCTTGAGGTATCCTGGAAACACCATATATTTT
CDR3: CASSLRYPGNTIYF

D: .
size: .
V: TRBV19
J: TRBJ1-4
DNA: TGTGCCAGTAGTATTAACGCCGGGAGGGTTGAAAAACTGTTTTTT
CDR3: CASSINAGRVEKLFF

D: .
size: .
V: TRBV5-4
J: TRBJ1-1
DNA: TGTGCCAGCAGCTTGGTTGCAGGCCCTACCACTGAAGCTTTCTTT
CDR3: CASSLVAGPTTEAFF

D: .
size: .
V: TRBV18
J: TRBJ2-1
DNA: TGTGCCAGCTCACCGGAGTCCGAGCAGTTCTTC
CDR3: CASSPESEQFF

D: .
size: .
V: TRBV19
J: TRBJ1-5
DNA: TGTGCCAGTAGTCCCCTTGGAGGGGCCAGCAATCAGCCCCAGCATTTT
CDR3: CASSPLGGASNQPQHF

D: TRBD2
size: .
V: TRBV27
J: TRBJ2-7
DNA: TGTGCCAGCTCGGGACTAGCGGGAGGATACGAGCAGTACTTC
CDR3: CASSGLAGGYEQYF

D: TRBD2
size: .
V: TRBV7-8
J: TRBJ2-1
DNA: TGTGCCAGCAGCTTAGCGGGGACTAGCGCGTACAATGAGCAGTTCTTC
CDR3: CASSLAGTSAYNEQFF

D: .
size: few
V: TRBV30
J: TRBJ2-7
DNA: TGTGCCTGGAGTGGGCAGGGCTACGAGCAGTACTTC
CDR3: CAWSGQGYEQYF

D: .
size: .
V: TRBV14
J: TRBJ2-2
DNA: TGTGCCAGCAGCCAAGCGGCGAACACCGGGGAGCTGTTTTTT
CDR3: CASSQAANTGELFF

D: .
size: once
V: TRBV28
J: TRBJ2-7
DNA: TGTGCCAGCAGTCCAGGCTACGAGCAGTACTTC
CDR3: CASSPGYEQYF

D: TRBD1
size: .
V: TRBV6-6
J: TRBJ2-7
DNA: TGTGCCACCTTAAATTCCAGGGGGAACTACGAGCAGTACTTC
CDR3: CATLNSRGNYEQYF

D: .
size: .
V: TRBV6-5
J: TRBJ1-2
DNA: TGTGCCAGCAGGCTACAGGGCGGCTATGGCTACACCTTC
CDR3: CASRLQGGYGYTF

D: .
size: .
V: TRBV2
J: TRBJ1-6
DNA: TGTGCCAGCAGGGCCGTCACACCTGATTCACCCCTCCACTTT
CDR3: CASRAVTPDSPLHF

D: TRBD1
size: .
V: TRBV5-1
J: TRBJ2-3
DNA: TGCGCCAGCAGTATAACCGGGACAGGGGTTGCAGATACGCAGTATTTT
CDR3: CASSITGTGVADTQYF

D: .
size: .
V: TRBV2
J: TRBJ1-1
DNA: TGTGCCAGCAGTTTCACCACAGCGGTAGCTGAAGCTTTCTTT
CDR3: CASSFTTAVAEAFF

D: TRBD2
size: .
V: TRBV14
J: TRBJ2-7
DNA: TGTGCCAGCAGCCAAGGACTAGCTGGGTACGAGCAGTACTTC
CDR3: CASSQGLAGYEQYF

D: .
size: .
V: TRBV19
J: TRBJ1-1
DNA: TGTGCCAGTAGTGTAAAATCGTTTGAAGCTTTCTTT
CDR3: CASSVKSFEAFF

D: TRBD1
size: .
V: TRBV5-3
J: TRBJ2-5
DNA: TGTGCCAGAAGCTCCGCCGGGACAGGGGGTTCCTGTTTGACCCAGTACTTC
CDR3: CARSSAGTGGSCLTQYF

D: .
size: .
V: TRBV6-6
J: TRBJ1-5
DNA: TGTGCCAGCAGTACCCCCGCGGCAGAGAATCAGCCCCAGCATTTT
CDR3: CASSTPAAENQPQHF

D: .
size: few
V: TRBV7-2
J: TRBJ1-3
DNA: TGTGCCAGCAGCTTAATCGCAGGCCACTCTGGAAACACCATATATTTT
CDR3: CASSLIAGHSGNTIYF

D: .
size: once
V: TRBV7-6
J: TRBJ1-1
DNA: TGTGCCAGCAGGTCCCAGGGTGAAGCTTTCTTT
CDR3: CASRSQGEAFF